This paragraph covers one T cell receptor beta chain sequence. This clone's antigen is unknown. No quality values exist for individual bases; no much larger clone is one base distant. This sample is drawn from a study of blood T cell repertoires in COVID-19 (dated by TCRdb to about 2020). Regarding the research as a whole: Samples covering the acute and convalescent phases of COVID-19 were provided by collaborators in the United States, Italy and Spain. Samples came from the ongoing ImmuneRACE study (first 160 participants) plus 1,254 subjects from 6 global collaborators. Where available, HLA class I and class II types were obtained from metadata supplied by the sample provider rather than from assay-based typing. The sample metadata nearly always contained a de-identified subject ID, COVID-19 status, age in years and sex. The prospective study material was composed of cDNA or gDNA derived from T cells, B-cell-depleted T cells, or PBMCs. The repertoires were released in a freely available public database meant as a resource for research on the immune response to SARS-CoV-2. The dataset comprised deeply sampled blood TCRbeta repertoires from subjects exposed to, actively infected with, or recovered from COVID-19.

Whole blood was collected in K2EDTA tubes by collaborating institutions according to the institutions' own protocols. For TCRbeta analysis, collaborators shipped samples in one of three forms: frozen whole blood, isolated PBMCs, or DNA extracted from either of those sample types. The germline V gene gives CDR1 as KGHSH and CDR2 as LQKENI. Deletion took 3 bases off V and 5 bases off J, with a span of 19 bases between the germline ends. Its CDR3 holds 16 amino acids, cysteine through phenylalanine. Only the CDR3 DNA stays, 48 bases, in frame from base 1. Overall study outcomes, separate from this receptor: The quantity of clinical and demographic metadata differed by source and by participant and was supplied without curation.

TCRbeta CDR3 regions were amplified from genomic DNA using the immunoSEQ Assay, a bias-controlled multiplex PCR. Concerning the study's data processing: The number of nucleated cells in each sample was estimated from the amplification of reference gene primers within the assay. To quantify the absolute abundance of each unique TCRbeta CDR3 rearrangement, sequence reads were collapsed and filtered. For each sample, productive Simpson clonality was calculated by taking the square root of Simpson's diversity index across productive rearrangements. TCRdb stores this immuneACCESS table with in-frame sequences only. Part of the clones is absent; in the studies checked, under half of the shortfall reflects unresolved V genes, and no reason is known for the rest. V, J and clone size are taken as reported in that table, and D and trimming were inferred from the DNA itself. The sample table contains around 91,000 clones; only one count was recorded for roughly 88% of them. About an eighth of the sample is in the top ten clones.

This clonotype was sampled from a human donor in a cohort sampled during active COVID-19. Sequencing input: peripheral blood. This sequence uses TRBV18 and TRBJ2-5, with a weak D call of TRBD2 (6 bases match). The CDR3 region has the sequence CASSPIVGSGSETQYF. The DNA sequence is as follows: TGTGCCAGCTCACCCATAGTCGGGAGCGGGTCGGAGACCCAGTACTTC.